A selection of T cell receptor beta chains follows, all from one sample in a study of OX40 agonist ivuxolimab in advanced cancers. TCRdb keeps only in-frame clones here, not all; method: immunoSEQ multiplex PCR. The data show some 90,000 clones, about 90% seen once. Here the sequenced sample was CD4+ or CD8+ T cells sorted from blood, taken in a trial of the OX40 agonist ivuxolimab. All receptors come from an adult with an advanced solid tumor such as melanoma, head and neck, liver or kidney cancer. The CDR3 runs from the conserved cysteine through the conserved F or W. Fields, in order: D gene, clone size, V gene, J gene, CDR3 protein, CDR3 DNA. D genes are given only for firm matches. The listing skips clone size in some rows; elsewhere it reads once, few, many or a size class.

>TRBD1|-|TRBV28|TRBJ2-2
CASSLGTGAGELFF
TGTGCCAGCAGTTTGGGAACAGGGGCCGGGGAGCTGTTTTTT
>-|-|TRBV30|TRBJ1-2
CAWSVDYGYTF
TGTGCCTGGAGTGTAGATTATGGCTACACCTTC
>-|-|TRBV11-2|TRBJ1-1
CASSSAPHDRPNTEAFF
TGTGCCAGCAGCTCTGCCCCCCACGACAGGCCGAACACTGAAGCTTTCTTT
>TRBD2|-|TRBV11-1|TRBJ2-7
CASSPGTSVLRGHEQYF
TGTGCCAGCAGCCCCGGGACTAGCGTCCTGAGGGGGCACGAGCAGTACTTC
>-|-|TRBV28|TRBJ2-7
CASSLTNRPPYEQYF
TGTGCCAGCAGCTTGACGAACAGGCCTCCCTACGAGCAGTACTTC
>TRBD1|-|TRBV19|TRBJ1-2
CASSIEPGQVYGYTF
TGTGCCAGTAGTATAGAACCTGGACAGGTCTATGGCTACACCTTC
>-|few|TRBV5-6|TRBJ2-5
CASSFEETQYF
TGTGCCAGCAGCTTCGAAGAGACCCAGTACTTC
>-|few|TRBV19|TRBJ1-5
CASSIGPREAQHF
TGTGCCAGTAGTATCGGCCCTCGTGAGGCCCAGCATTTT
>-|-|TRBV7-2|TRBJ1-3
CASSLAPGTGNTIYF
TGTGCCAGCAGCTTAGCGCCAGGAACTGGAAACACCATATATTTT
>-|-|TRBV15|TRBJ2-3
CATSTGERPDTQYF
TGTGCCACCAGCACGGGGGAGCGGCCAGATACGCAGTATTTT
>-|-|TRBV18|TRBJ1-3
CASSPPALSLGNTIYF
TGTGCCAGCTCACCACCGGCCCTCTCTCTGGGAAACACCATATATTTT
>-|-|TRBV5-6|TRBJ1-4
CASSAVGGREKLFF
TGTGCCAGCAGCGCCGTGGGGGGTAGAGAAAAACTGTTTTTT
>TRBD1|-|TRBV5-6|TRBJ1-6
CASSLGTVNSPLHF
TGTGCCAGCAGCCTCGGGACAGTTAATTCACCCCTCCACTTT
>TRBD2|-|TRBV28|TRBJ2-1
CASVGWLAGEHRIPSSYNEQFF
TGTGCCAGCGTAGGGTGGCTAGCGGGAGAACATAGAATCCCGAGCTCCTACAATGAGCAGTTCTTC
>TRBD1|-|TRBV7-9|TRBJ1-3
CASSGRTGSSGNTIYF
TGTGCCAGCAGCGGGCGGACAGGGAGCTCTGGAAACACCATATATTTT
>-|-|TRBV2|TRBJ2-1
CATRQVPLFF
TGTGCCACCCGACAGGTTCCCCTTTTCTTC
>TRBD1|-|TRBV4-1|TRBJ2-7
CASSHGTGGSGSSYEQYF
TGCGCCAGCAGCCACGGGACAGGGGGATCGGGCAGCTCCTACGAGCAGTACTTC
>-|-|TRBV7-9|TRBJ2-6
CASSVPGAGANVLTF
TGTGCCAGCAGCGTTCCCGGGGCTGGGGCCAACGTCCTGACTTTC
>-|-|TRBV30|TRBJ2-2
CAIRRVGVPGELFF
TGTGCCATCCGCCGGGTCGGGGTCCCCGGGGAGCTGTTTTTT
>-|-|TRBV29-1|TRBJ2-2
CSVPRENGPGELFF
TGCAGCGTTCCCAGGGAGAACGGTCCCGGGGAGCTGTTTTTT
>-|once|TRBV29-1|TRBJ2-3
CSVDREYFDTQYF
TGCAGCGTTGATCGGGAGTATTTTGATACGCAGTATTTT
>TRBD2|-|TRBV5-1|TRBJ2-3
CASRKGGIKTDTQYF
TGCGCCTCCCGAAAGGGAGGGATCAAGACAGATACGCAGTATTTT
>TRBD2|-|TRBV29-1|TRBJ2-3
CSADLTSGRTDTQYF
TGCAGCGCCGACTTGACTAGCGGACGCACAGATACGCAGTATTTT
>TRBD1|once|TRBV9|TRBJ1-2
CASSASGGWGYTF
TGTGCCAGCAGCGCCTCAGGGGGCTGGGGCTACACCTTC
>-|-|TRBV21-1|TRBJ2-7
CAHPEGPGNEQYF
TGTGCCCACCCAGAGGGGCCAGGGAACGAGCAGTACTTC
>-|-|TRBV5-1|TRBJ2-3
CASSRDTGTDTQYF
TGCGCCAGCAGCCGGGACACTGGCACAGATACGCAGTATTTT
>-|-|TRBV5-1|TRBJ2-5
CASSVGRLQETQYF
TGCGCCAGCAGCGTGGGCCGCCTTCAAGAGACCCAGTACTTC
>-|-|TRBV6-5|TRBJ1-2
CASSYSVFGTDSSYTF
TGTGCCAGCAGTTACTCGGTATTCGGGACGGATAGCAGCTACACCTTC
>-|-|TRBV7-2|TRBJ1-5
CASSRSNQPQHF
TGTGCCAGCAGCCGAAGCAATCAGCCCCAGCATTTT
>-|-|TRBV7-6|TRBJ2-7
CASSLGRLYEQYF
TGTGCCAGCAGCTTGGGGAGGCTCTACGAGCAGTACTTC
>-|-|TRBV7-2|TRBJ1-5
CASSLWGVGNQPQHF
TGTGCCAGCAGCTTATGGGGGGTAGGCAATCAGCCCCAGCATTTT
>-|-|TRBV7-2|TRBJ1-5
CASSRSTDTVTQHF
TGTGCCAGCAGCCGTTCTACTGATACCGTCACCCAGCATTTT
>TRBD2|-|TRBV28|TRBJ2-1
CASSSGLAGINEQFF
TGTGCCAGCAGTTCGGGACTAGCGGGAATCAATGAGCAGTTCTTC
>-|-|TRBV5-1|TRBJ1-6
CASSLVGRYSPLHF
TGCGCCAGCAGCTTGGTCGGGAGATATTCACCCCTCCACTTT
>-|-|TRBV5-1|TRBJ2-3
CASSFAGHTDTQYF
TGCGCCAGCAGCTTCGCGGGACACACAGATACGCAGTATTTT
>-|-|TRBV2|TRBJ1-3
CASRPQSSGNTIYF
TGTGCCAGCAGGCCACAGAGCTCTGGAAACACCATATATTTT
>-|once|TRBV6-6|TRBJ2-1
CASGWGLLGSYNEQFF
TGTGCCAGCGGCTGGGGGCTCCTGGGGTCCTACAATGAGCAGTTCTTC
>-|-|TRBV21-1|TRBJ2-1
CASRNRGKLAGELVNEQFF
TGTGCCAGCAGGAACAGGGGGAAACTAGCGGGAGAGCTGGTCAATGAGCAGTTCTTC
>-|once|TRBV27|TRBJ2-4
CASSTSNINIQYF
TGTGCCAGCAGTACCAGCAATATAAACATTCAGTACTTC
>TRBD1|once|TRBV7-9|TRBJ1-1
CASSPTGGSTEAFF
TGTGCCAGCAGCCCGACAGGGGGGAGCACTGAAGCTTTCTTT
>TRBD2|-|TRBV5-1|TRBJ2-5
CASSELAGAGETQYF
TGCGCCAGCAGCGAACTAGCGGGAGCCGGCGAGACCCAGTACTTC